What follows describes a single T cell receptor (beta chain). Its target is not known. The PCR made use of 60 Vbeta and 13 Jbeta primers. Using immunoSEQ multiplex PCR, the repertoire was profiled, and TCRdb retains in-frame clones only, with some absent. The sample comprises some 95,000 clones, over 70% of which are singletons, and roughly 5% rests with the top ten. The sample is drawn from a study of cytomegalovirus exposure and HLA in healthy donors. The overall study: Membership in the Caucasian-associated ancestry cluster was found for about 80% of approximately 380 genotyped donors. General study findings and limits: An analysis was carried out at a later point. It showed that HLA-associated TCR beta chains were more clonally expanded than equally common non-associated chains.

This CDR3 region has 13 residues. The germline gives CDR1 MRHNA, CDR2 SNTAGT. Between the trimmed V and J ends, which lost 4 bases and 9 bases, there was a span of 13 bases. Sequenced material: PBMCs. The sequence derives from a woman aged 40 to 50 in good health and CMV-seronegative. The chain links TRBV6-4 to TRBJ2-1, with D possibly being TRBD2 (6 bases). In DNA form, the CDR3 reads TGTGCCAGCAGTGGAGGGTCGGAGGGTGAGCAGTTCTTC. It is translated as CASSGGSEGEQFF.